This record looks at one T cell receptor (beta chain) sequence and its context. What it binds is not known. This sample is part of a study of blood T cells in healthy people across ages. About the research overall: There was about one barcoded beta molecule captured by template switching per two T cells.

A J-beta primer mix and a sample-barcoded 5' primer were used in a second PCR of about 7 to 11 cycles. Each cDNA molecule was tagged by a template-switch adaptor with 12 random nucleotides. MiXCR, run by TCRdb on the 5' RACE reads, gives a single entry per CDR3 protein. The sample includes approximately 1,000,000 distinct CDR3 sequences, more than 40% seen only once; the top ten take around 18%. Study-level results: Researchers report that TCR beta diversity correlated strongly with naive T cell percentage. PBMCs that were unsorted prevented a conclusive naive versus antigen-experienced comparison.

This receptor was obtained from a woman between 55 and 75 years old in good health. Input material: blood.

The CDR3 region has the DNA TGCAGTGCTAGGGATCAGGCTGAGCAGTACTTC. This encodes CSARDQAEQYF. The chain employs TRBV20-1 and TRBJ2-5; D gene uncertain. The germline CDR1 and CDR2 sequences are DFQATT and SNEGSKA (reference sequence). With 3 bases removed from V and 11 bases from J, the gap between germline ends came to 13 bases. The length of the CDR3 is 11 residues.